Following are 25 T cell receptor beta chains from one sample sequenced in a study of T cell responses to AZD1222 COVID-19 vaccine. TCRdb's table, derived via immunoSEQ multiplex PCR, lists solely in-frame clones and lacks some. Of about 120,000 clones listed, roughly 87% were seen once; the top ten hold around 2.6%. The sequences come from peripheral blood, collected 28 days after the second AZD1222 dose. All receptors come from an adult who received the AZD1222 COVID-19 vaccine.

This chain uses TRBV21-1 with TRBJ1-2. TRBV21-1 is a known pseudogene. This CDR3 is 15 amino acids long. The CDR3 nucleotides are TGTGCCAGCAGCAAAGCGGGGGGGAAGAACTATGGCTACACCTTC. It codes for CASSKAGGKNYGYTF.

The rearrangement joins TRBV3-1 (or the pseudogene TRBV3-2) to TRBJ2-3; TRBD2 agrees at 8 bases. In germline, CDR1 is LGHDT, CDR2 YNNKEL (reference sequence). Trimming cost V 1 base and J 5 bases; bases outside gene matches: 8. This CDR3 contains 16 residues. The CDR3 nucleotides are TGTGCCAGCAGCCAAGGTCCGGGGGGGCCTGGAGATACGCAGTATTTT. Translating gives CASSQGPGGPGDTQYF.

The rearrangement links TRBV28 to TRBJ1-5; D is ambiguous. The germline V and J ends were trimmed by 11 bases and 0 bases, with 8 bases remaining between them. The CDR3 length is 12 residues. CDR1 and CDR2 from the germline V gene are MDHEN and SYDVKM. The CDR3 sequence: CAVIGSNQPQHF. For the CDR3, the DNA is TGTGCCGTGATCGGTAGCAATCAGCCCCAGCATTTT.

This chain joins TRBV6-2 or TRBV6-3 and TRBJ2-2; D might be TRBD1 or TRBD2, each matching 5 bases. CDR3 size: 15 residues. V lost 6 bases to trimming and J lost 5 bases, with 16 bases between them. Germline V gene lookup returns CDR1 MNHEY and CDR2 SVGEGT. CDR3 sequence reads: CASSPGALLTGELFF. CDR3 coding DNA: TGTGCCAGCAGCCCCGGGGCCTTACTGACCGGGGAGCTGTTTTTT.

The V gene is TRBV24-1, the J gene TRBJ2-3; maybe TRBD1 (6 bases). This CDR3 contains 15 residues. Germline V lookup: CDR1 KGHDR, CDR2 SFDVKD. Trimming cost V 9 bases and J 4 bases, with 19 bases left between them. In DNA, the CDR3 is TGTGCCACCTCGTCCCCCGAACGACAGGCAGATACGCAGTATTTT. Its protein is CATSSPERQADTQYF.

The chain carries TRBV3-1 (or the pseudogene TRBV3-2) and TRBJ1-5; D ambiguous. The CDR3 has 15 amino acids. V shed 2 bases and J shed 1 base, with 9 bases lying between them. CDR1 is LGHDT and CDR2 is YNNKEL in the germline V gene (reference sequence). The CDR3 DNA reads as TGTGCCAGCAGCCAATTGGGCTTGAGCAATCAGCCCCAGCATTTT. Its translation is CASSQLGLSNQPQHF.

The V call is TRBV7-2, the J call TRBJ2-2, with D possibly being TRBD1 (6 bases). CDR1 and CDR2 from the germline V gene are SGHTA and FQGNSA. Trimming took 2 bases from V and 2 from J, leaving 12 bases between them. CDR3 size: 16 residues. Here the CDR3 reads CASSLMGAFNTGELFF. CDR3 bases: TGTGCCAGCAGCTTAATGGGGGCCTTTAACACCGGGGAGCTGTTTTTT.

This clone has only one observation. V and J are TRBV19 and TRBJ1-1, with D possibly TRBD1 on 5 matching bases. CDR1 LNHDA and CDR2 SQIVND come from the germline V gene (reference sequence). The CDR3 runs to 12 residues. Trimming cost V 6 bases and J 9 bases, with 14 bases left between them. CDR3 amino acids: CASSLGRTQAFF. The CDR3 DNA reads TGTGCCAGTAGCCTGGGACGGACCCAAGCTTTCTTT.

The gene calls are TRBV7-7 and TRBJ2-1; D gene uncertain. Trimming left V 5 bases short and J 5 bases short, with 13 bases between. The CDR3 sequence is 14 residues long. Germline values: CDR1 SSHAT, CDR2 FNYEAQ (reference sequence). CDR3 DNA: TGTGCCAGCAGCCCCACCGGAAAGGACAATGAGCAGTTCTTC. It specifies CASSPTGKDNEQFF.

V and J are TRBV5-4 and TRBJ2-2, with a weak D call TRBD2 (6 bases). The CDR3 runs 15 residues. Deletions cut 1 base from V and 6 bases from J, with 13 bases between. Looked up from germline, CDR1 is SGHNT and CDR2 is YYREEE (reference sequence). CDR3 sequence reads: CASSLSRGRSGELFF. The CDR3 region has the DNA TGTGCCAGCAGCTTGTCCCGGGGGAGGTCCGGGGAGCTGTTTTTT.

J is TRBJ1-2 and V is TRBV7-8; TRBD1 matches 7 bases. Per the germline V gene, CDR1 is SGHVS and CDR2 is FQNEAQ. Germline trimming cut 5 bases from V and 3 bases from J; bases unmatched to any gene: 9. The CDR3 is 15 residues long. DNA for the CDR3: TGTGCCAGCAGCGTGTTCCGGGACAGTTACTATGGCTACACCTTC. It codes for CASSVFRDSYYGYTF. The full variable domain, rest sourced from reference TRBV7-8 and TRBJ1-2, is GAGVSQSPRYKVAKRGQDVALRCDPISGHVSLFWYQQALGQGPEFLTYFQNEAQLDKSGLPSDRFFAERPEGSVSTLKIQRTQQEDSAVYLCASSVFRDSYYGYTFGSGTRLTVV.

The J gene is TRBJ1-4, the V gene TRBV7-2, with D perhaps TRBD1 (5 bases). Germline V gene lookup returns CDR1 SGHTA and CDR2 FQGNSA. This CDR3 has 12 residues. V lost 3 bases and J 10 bases, leaving 9 bases between the germline ends. CDR3 coding DNA: TGTGCCAGCAGCTTCAGGGAGGGAAAACTGTTTTTT. It specifies CASSFREGKLFF.

The chain employs TRBV28 and TRBJ2-5; TRBD2 might be the D (7 bases). This CDR3 spans 14 amino acids. V was cut by 6 bases and J by 7 bases, with 18 bases left in between. Per the germline V gene, CDR1 is MDHEN and CDR2 is SYDVKM. This CDR3 is CASSLRGGRGTQYF. The CDR3 DNA reads as TGTGCCAGCAGCCTACGCGGGGGCCGAGGGACCCAGTACTTC.

This clone was observed a single time. The genes are TRBV11-2 and TRBJ2-1, with D possibly being TRBD1 or TRBD2 (5 bases each). Germline-derived CDR1 and CDR2 are SGHAT and FQNNGV. The CDR3 has 13 residues. Between the trimmed V and J ends, which lost 5 bases and 11 bases, there was a span of 16 bases. The CDR3 DNA follows: TGTGCCAGCAGCCGACCCCGGGACCCGAAGCAGTTCTTC. Protein sequence: CASSRPRDPKQFF.

The chain combines TRBV19 with TRBJ1-2; 10 nucleotides match TRBD1. V was pared by 5 bases and J by 5 bases, with 5 bases of the junction left unmatched. The CDR3 is made up of 14 amino acids. The germline V gene encodes CDR1 LNHDA and CDR2 SQIVND (reference sequence). The CDR3, as DNA: TGTGCCAGTAGTGACCGGGACAGGGGTTATGGCTACACCTTC. This translates into CASSDRDRGYGYTF. The whole variable domain, remainder taken from reference TRBV19 and TRBJ1-2, is DGGITQSPKYLFRKEGQNVTLSCEQNLNHDAMYWYRQDPGQGLRLIYYSQIVNDFQKGDIAEGYSVSREKKESFPLTVTSAQKNPTAFYLCASSDRDRGYGYTFGSGTRLTVV.

The chain is built from TRBV19 and TRBJ1-3; TRBD1 agrees at 7 bases. The V gene end was trimmed by 4 bases and the J gene end by 0 bases; junction bases not matched to a gene: 6. The V gene's germline CDR1 is LNHDA and CDR2 SQIVND (reference sequence). The CDR3 length is 16 residues. CDR3 bases: TGTGCCAGTAGTACAGACAGGGAAATCTCTGGAAACACCATATATTTT. Translation gives CASSTDREISGNTIYF.

The rearrangement joins TRBV7-2 to TRBJ1-4; D is perhaps TRBD1 (5 bases). The CDR3 has 15 residues. Germline CDR1 and CDR2: SGHTA and FQGNSA. The V gene lost 1 base and the J gene lost 5 bases, with 11 bases spanning the gap. The CDR3 region is CASSLGGNVNEKLFF. The CDR3, as DNA: TGTGCCAGCAGCTTAGGGGGGAACGTGAATGAAAAACTGTTTTTT.

The chain carries TRBV14 and TRBJ1-6, with D unresolved. Between the trimmed V and J ends, which lost 4 bases and 11 bases, there was a span of 12 bases. The CDR3 length is 13 residues. Germline V lookup: CDR1 SGHDN, CDR2 FVKESK. CDR3 sequence reads: CASSLGISTPLHF. Here the CDR3 DNA reads TGTGCCAGCAGCCTGGGGATAAGTACACCCCTCCACTTT.

This chain joins TRBV28 and TRBJ2-2, with D perhaps matching TRBD2 (7 bases). CDR1 and CDR2 (germline): MDHEN, SYDVKM. The CDR3 is made up of 16 amino acids. The V gene lost 3 bases and the J gene lost 2 bases, with 13 bases spanning the gap. The CDR3 coding sequence is TGTGCCAGCAGTTTGGGGGGGGCTCCCAACACCGGGGAGCTGTTTTTT. Its protein is CASSLGGAPNTGELFF.

This chain connects TRBV20-1 to TRBJ1-2, with 7 bases matching TRBD1. Trimming cost V 3 bases and J 8 bases; bases outside gene matches: 12. CDR1 is DFQATT and CDR2 is SNEGSKA in the germline V gene (reference sequence). The CDR3 covers 14 residues. CDR3 nucleotides: TGCAGTGCTAGTTCGAGACAGGGTGGCCGCGGCTACACCTTC. Residues: CSASSRQGGRGYTF.

The chain has TRBV18 and TRBJ1-3, with D uncertain. In germline, CDR1 is KGHSH, CDR2 LQKENI. V lost 0 bases and J 0 bases, leaving 9 bases between the germline ends. The CDR3 is 16 residues long. The CDR3: CASSPPGPNSGNTIYF. The CDR3 region has the DNA TGTGCCAGCTCACCACCGGGCCCAAACTCTGGAAACACCATATATTTT.

The CDR3 DNA reads as TGTGCCAGCAGGGTCGAGGGTGGTCCTGAAAAACTGTTTTTT. Its translation: CASRVEGGPEKLFF. The chain joins TRBV6-5 to TRBJ1-4; no reliable D call. Germline V gene sequence: CDR1 MNHEY, CDR2 SVGAGI. This CDR3 region has 14 residues. V dropped 6 bases and J dropped 7 bases, with 15 bases sitting between them.

This chain joins TRBV20-1 and TRBJ1-2; TRBD1 matches at 7 bases. The germline V gene encodes CDR1 DFQATT and CDR2 SNEGSKA (reference sequence). V shed 6 bases and J 2 bases; nucleotides not matched to a gene: 0. This CDR3 region has 11 residues. The CDR3 region has the DNA TGCAGTGCGACAGGGAACTATGGCTACACCTTC. This sequence encodes CSATGNYGYTF.

The chain joins TRBV6-5 to TRBJ2-3, with unresolved D. The CDR3 is made up of 12 amino acids. Deletions cut 0 bases from V and 5 bases from J, with 3 bases between. Per germline, CDR1 MNHEY and CDR2 SVGAGI. CDR3 sequence (DNA): TGTGCCAGCAGTTACTCGAAAGATACGCAGTATTTT. The encoded protein is CASSYSKDTQYF.

This chain connects TRBV6-2 or TRBV6-3 to TRBJ2-1; 9 bases map to TRBD2. In germline, CDR1 is MNHEY, CDR2 SVGEGT. CDR3 length: 13 amino acids. V gave up 5 bases and J gave up 8 bases; unmatched junction bases: 4. CDR3 loop: CASSPRTSDEQFF. The DNA for the CDR3 is TGTGCCAGCAGTCCCCGGACTAGCGATGAGCAGTTCTTC.